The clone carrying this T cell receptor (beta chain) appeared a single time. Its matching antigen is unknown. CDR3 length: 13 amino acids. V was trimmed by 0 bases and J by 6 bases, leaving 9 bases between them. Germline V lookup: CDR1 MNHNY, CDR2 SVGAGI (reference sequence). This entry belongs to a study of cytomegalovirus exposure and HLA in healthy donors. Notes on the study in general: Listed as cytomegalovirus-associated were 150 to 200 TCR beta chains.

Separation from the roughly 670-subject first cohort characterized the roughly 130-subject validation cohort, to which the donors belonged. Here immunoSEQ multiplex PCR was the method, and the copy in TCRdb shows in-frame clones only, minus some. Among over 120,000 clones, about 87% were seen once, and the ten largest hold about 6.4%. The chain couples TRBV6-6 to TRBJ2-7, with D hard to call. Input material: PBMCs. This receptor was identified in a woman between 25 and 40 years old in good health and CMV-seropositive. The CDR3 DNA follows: TGTGCCAGCAGTTACTCGGAGTTGGCCGAGCAGTACTTC. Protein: CASSYSELAEQYF.